The present T cell receptor beta chain was sequenced within a study of blood T cell repertoires in COVID-19. The trim removed 0 bases at V and 7 bases at J, leaving 11 bases unmatched. The CDR3 sequence is 15 residues long. Germline values: CDR1 GTSNPN, CDR2 SVGIG (reference sequence). The protocol was immunoSEQ multiplex PCR, while the TCRdb copy is restricted to in-frame clones and leaves out a portion. There are some 28,000 clones in the sample; 70% to 90% occur only once, and 2% to 3% lies in the top ten. What was sequenced was peripheral blood. The chain has TRBV30 and TRBJ1-2; 7 bases agree with TRBD1. This TCR was sampled from a human donor in a cohort sampled during active COVID-19. CDR3: CAWSVLQGPYAGYTF. The CDR3 region has the DNA TGTGCCTGGAGTGTTCTACAGGGGCCCTACGCTGGCTACACCTTC.